This is a list of T cell receptor beta chains from one sample in a study of CD8 T cells in ankylosing spondylitis. TCRdb recomputed calls from the 5' RACE reads with MiXCR, one row per CDR3 protein. The table lists some 130,000 distinct CDR3 sequences, approximately 17% of them singletons. The source material was blood, either unsorted or a sorted T cell fraction (not recorded which). These TCRs come from a male donor with ankylosing spondylitis. Both conserved end residues are part of each CDR3. The order of the fields is D gene, clone size, V gene, J gene, CDR3 protein, CDR3 DNA. D genes are given only for firm matches. Size is stated for part of the rows, as once, few or many counts, or as a class when the clone is expanded.

>NA|NA|TRBV28|TRBJ2-7
CASSYMVGTSSYEQYF
TGTGCCAGCAGCTACATGGTAGGGACATCGTCCTACGAGCAGTACTTC
>TRBD1|NA|TRBV10-3|TRBJ1-1
CAISEGRGTEAFF
TGTGCCATCAGCGAGGGCAGGGGGACTGAAGCTTTCTTT
>NA|NA|TRBV27|TRBJ1-1
CASSPAFGGLTEAFF
TGTGCCAGCAGTCCCGCGTTTGGGGGGCTTACTGAAGCTTTCTTT
>NA|NA|TRBV27|TRBJ1-1
CASSLLSNTEAFF
TGTGCCAGCAGTTTACTCAGTAACACTGAAGCTTTCTTT
>TRBD2|NA|TRBV4-1|TRBJ2-7
CASSQEGLAAISYEQYF
TGCGCCAGCAGCCAAGAGGGACTAGCGGCGATTTCCTACGAGCAGTACTTC
>TRBD1|NA|TRBV20-1|TRBJ1-1
CSATTGKFRMNTEAFF
TGCAGTGCTACGACAGGGAAATTCCGCATGAACACTGAAGCTTTCTTT
>NA|NA|TRBV9|TRBJ2-7
CASSKGQTYEQYF
TGTGCCAGCAGCAAAGGACAGACCTACGAGCAGTACTTC
>NA|NA|TRBV9|TRBJ2-7
CASSVRGDSYEQYF
TGTGCCAGCAGCGTAAGAGGAGATTCCTACGAGCAGTACTTC
>NA|NA|TRBV27|TRBJ2-7
CASSSLGEAYEQYF
TGTGCCAGCAGTTCGCTTGGGGAGGCCTACGAGCAGTACTTC
>NA|once|TRBV30|TRBJ1-6
CAWSAPEGVLLNSPLHF
TGTGCCTGGAGTGCTCCGGAGGGGGTCCTCCTCAATTCACCCCTCCACTTT
>TRBD1|few|TRBV4-2|TRBJ2-1
CASSQRQGWNEQFF
TGTGCCAGCAGCCAACGACAGGGGTGGAATGAGCAGTTCTTC
>NA|NA|TRBV7-9|TRBJ2-7
CASIHPATYEQYF
TGTGCCAGCATCCATCCGGCAACCTACGAGCAGTACTTC
>NA|NA|TRBV24-1|TRBJ2-2
CATSYGTGELFF
TGTGCCACCAGTTACGGTACCGGGGAGCTGTTTTTT
>NA|NA|TRBV4-1|TRBJ2-2
CASSPRSDTGELFF
TGCGCCAGCAGCCCCCGGTCAGACACCGGGGAGCTGTTTTTT
>TRBD2|NA|TRBV2|TRBJ2-2
CASSLPTSGGTGELFF
TGTGCCAGCAGTCTCCCGACTAGCGGGGGCACCGGGGAGCTGTTTTTT
>TRBD1|many|TRBV6-2/TRBV6-3|TRBJ2-1
CASSSHGQGNEQFF
TGTGCCAGCAGTTCCCACGGACAGGGAAATGAGCAGTTCTTC
>NA|NA|TRBV3-1|TRBJ2-7
CASSPGRAYEQYF
TGTGCCAGCAGCCCAGGGCGAGCCTACGAGCAGTACTTC
>NA|NA|TRBV9|TRBJ2-3
CASTTGPSTDTQYF
TGTGCCAGCACCACAGGTCCAAGCACAGATACGCAGTATTTT
>TRBD2|NA|TRBV12-5|TRBJ2-5
CASGLSGSYQETQYF
TGTGCTAGTGGCCTCAGCGGGAGTTATCAAGAGACCCAGTACTTC
>TRBD2|NA|TRBV5-1|TRBJ2-4
CAVPSRSGTLCKNIQYF
TGCGCCGTCCCCTCGCGCAGCGGGACCTTATGCAAAAACATTCAGTACTTC
>NA|many|TRBV27|TRBJ2-2
CASNGAGNTGELFF
TGTGCCAGCAACGGGGCCGGGAACACCGGGGAGCTGTTTTTT
>NA|few|TRBV7-8|TRBJ2-7
CASSYDADYEQYF
TGTGCCAGCAGCTACGACGCTGACTACGAGCAGTACTTC
>TRBD2|many|TRBV12-3/TRBV12-4|TRBJ2-1
CASSLWAGGPDNEQFF
TGTGCCAGCAGTTTGTGGGCGGGAGGGCCGGACAATGAGCAGTTCTTC
>NA|NA|TRBV9|TRBJ2-2
CASSVEAVDGELFF
TGTGCCAGCAGCGTAGAGGCAGTGGACGGGGAGCTGTTTTTT
>NA|few|TRBV7-9|TRBJ2-6
CASSPRQDGANVLTF
TGTGCCAGCAGTCCTAGACAGGATGGGGCCAACGTCCTGACTTTC
>TRBD2|few|TRBV7-3|TRBJ2-1
CASSPGLAHNEQFF
TGTGCCAGCAGCCCTGGACTAGCCCACAATGAGCAGTTCTTC
>NA|few|TRBV15|TRBJ2-7
CATSRDRQTPYEQYF
TGTGCCACCAGCAGAGATCGACAGACACCCTACGAGCAGTACTTC
>NA|few|TRBV27|TRBJ2-3
CASSLSGAQYF
TGTGCCAGCAGTTTATCCGGGGCGCAGTATTTT
>TRBD2|NA|TRBV28|TRBJ2-7
CASSLLTSGNEQYF
TGTGCCAGCAGTTTATTGACTAGCGGGAACGAGCAGTACTTC
>TRBD1|NA|TRBV3-1|TRBJ2-7
CASSQSRDSSYEQYF
TGTGCCAGCAGCCAGTCCCGGGACAGCTCCTACGAGCAGTACTTC
>NA|NA|TRBV20-1|TRBJ1-2
CSANNYDPNYGYTF
TGCAGTGCGAACAACTACGACCCTAACTATGGCTACACCTTC
>TRBD1|few|TRBV27|TRBJ1-2
CASSPQGVGYGYTF
TGTGCCAGCAGTCCACAGGGGGTTGGCTATGGCTACACCTTC
>NA|NA|TRBV20-1|TRBJ1-6
CSARDQARGSDSPLHF
TGCAGTGCTAGAGATCAGGCCCGGGGTAGTGATTCACCCCTCCACTTT
>NA|few|TRBV9|TRBJ2-3
CASSPTGTDTQYF
TGTGCCAGCAGCCCCACTGGGACAGATACGCAGTATTTT
>TRBD2|NA|TRBV4-3|TRBJ2-7
CASSHSAGGTRYEQYF
TGCGCCAGCAGCCACTCCGCCGGTGGGACTAGATACGAGCAGTACTTC
>NA|few|TRBV4-1|TRBJ2-1
CASSQVHEQFF
TGCGCCAGCAGCCAAGTACATGAGCAGTTCTTC
>NA|NA|TRBV2|TRBJ2-3
CASSGLDRGHTQYF
TGTGCCAGCAGTGGGCTTGACAGAGGACATACGCAGTATTTT
>TRBD2|few|TRBV6-6|TRBJ2-4
CASSTPGGIQYF
TGTGCCAGCAGTACCCCGGGGGGCATTCAGTACTTC
>NA|NA|TRBV27|TRBJ2-1
CASSETAGGNEQFF
TGTGCCAGCAGTGAGACTGCAGGAGGGAATGAGCAGTTCTTC
>TRBD2|many|TRBV4-2|TRBJ2-7
CASSHGLAYEQYF
TGTGCCAGCAGCCACGGACTAGCCTACGAGCAGTACTTC
>NA|once|TRBV28|TRBJ1-3
CASSFSLLSGNTIYF
TGTGCCAGCAGTTTCTCTCTACTTTCTGGAAACACCATATATTTT
>NA|many|TRBV12-3/TRBV12-4|TRBJ2-6
CASSLGAGANVLTF
TGTGCCAGCAGTTTAGGGGCTGGGGCCAACGTCCTGACTTTC
>NA|NA|TRBV6-5|TRBJ1-2
CASSYGTLYGYTF
TGTGCCAGCAGTTACGGGACACTATATGGCTACACCTTC
>TRBD2|NA|TRBV6-1|TRBJ2-7
CASRQRGAPPYEQYF
TGTGCCAGCAGGCAGCGGGGAGCCCCTCCCTACGAGCAGTACTTC
>NA|NA|TRBV7-9|TRBJ2-2
CASRAGTANTGELFF
TGTGCCAGCAGGGCCGGGACCGCCAACACCGGGGAGCTGTTTTTT
>TRBD2|few|TRBV2|TRBJ2-1
CASSPGGVRGGSYNEQFF
TGTGCCAGCAGCCCGGGAGGGGTTCGTGGCGGGAGCTACAATGAGCAGTTCTTC
>NA|NA|TRBV4-3|TRBJ1-2
CASSPETGLSGYTF
TGCGCCAGCAGCCCTGAAACGGGTTTAAGTGGCTACACCTTC
>TRBD1|few|TRBV25-1|TRBJ2-4
CASSKTGTGVTENIQYF
TGTGCCAGCAGTAAGACCGGGACAGGGGTTACGGAAAACATTCAGTACTTC
>TRBD1|NA|TRBV5-1|TRBJ1-1
CASSLGTGMGTEAFF
TGCGCCAGCAGCTTGGGGACAGGGATGGGGACTGAAGCTTTCTTT
>NA|many|TRBV12-3/TRBV12-4|TRBJ1-1
CASTIPTGFSLGAFF
TGTGCCAGCACCATCCCGACAGGTTTTTCCTTAGGGGCTTTCTTT
>TRBD2|NA|TRBV10-2|TRBJ2-7
CASSQGLAGIYEQYF
TGCGCCAGCAGCCAGGGACTAGCGGGAATATACGAGCAGTACTTC
>TRBD2|once|TRBV7-9|TRBJ2-5
CASSLSRDYAKETQYF
TGTGCCAGCAGCTTAAGCCGGGACTATGCCAAAGAGACCCAGTACTTC
>TRBD1|NA|TRBV4-2|TRBJ2-7
CASSQRTGYAYEQYF
TGTGCCAGCAGCCAACGGACAGGGTATGCCTACGAGCAGTACTTC
>NA|few|TRBV4-1|TRBJ1-5
CASSQGGHQPQHF
TGCGCCAGCAGCCAAGGGGGCCATCAGCCCCAGCATTTT
>TRBD2|few|TRBV7-8|TRBJ2-1
CASSSLNASGSFYNEQFF
TGTGCCAGCAGCTCCCTCAATGCTAGCGGGAGTTTCTACAATGAGCAGTTCTTC